This T cell receptor (beta chain) was captured by sequencing in a study of CD8+ T cells in alopecia areata. Study-level background: The drug, oral tofacitinib, was given to treated patients at 5 to 10 mg twice daily.

Extraction and reverse transcription of RNA yielded cDNA as the sequencing template. This table comes from immunoSEQ multiplex PCR, and its TCRdb copy is limited to in-frame clones, with some not included. The sample lists hundreds of thousands of clones, 55% to 70% occurring once. Germline V gene data show CDR1 as SQVTM and CDR2 as ANQGSEA. The length of the CDR3 is 13 residues. V lost 7 bases and J lost 2, with 14 bases in between. Whole-study results and caveats: Tofacitinib delivered significant drops in scalp clonality and in expanded CD8+ clones among the top 100.

About this clone: Its target is not known.

As to treatment: oral pan-JAK inhibitor, 5-10 mg twice daily. This sequence joins TRBV29-1 and TRBJ1-1; TRBD1 might be the D (6 bases). The sequence came from a human donor with alopecia areata. This specimen was CD4+ T cells sorted from blood, taken at week 24, from a patient treated with tofacitinib. The chain's CDR3 is CSGLRGFNTEAFF. CDR3 bases: TGCAGCGGCCTCAGGGGTTTCAACACTGAAGCTTTCTTT.